This T cell receptor (beta chain) was obtained from a study of control samples from healthy donors and cancer patients. Method: immunoSEQ multiplex PCR; TCRdb's copy keeps in-frame clones and lacks some. Of about 110,000 clones in the sample, more than 85% are singletons; the top ten hold 15% to 20%. This clone was detected only once. Germline V gene sequence: CDR1 LGHNT, CDR2 FRNRAP. The CDR3 extends over 16 amino acids. V shed 1 base, J shed 5 bases, and the junction held 8 bases outside the gene matches. The chain carries TRBV12-5 and TRBJ2-1; 7 positions agree with TRBD2. The sample consisted of blood. The source of this sequence is a woman in her forties or fifties in good health. Here the CDR3 DNA reads TGTGCTAGTGGTTTGGCCTCCGGGACTAAACACAATGAGCAGTTCTTC. Translating gives CASGLASGTKHNEQFF.